This T cell receptor beta chain was captured in a study of sequential checkpoint blockade in melanoma. The CDR3 covers 15 residues. V lost 0 bases, J lost 0 bases, and 9 bases lay in between. From germline, CDR1 is SGHNT and CDR2 YYREEE (reference sequence). Here immunoSEQ multiplex PCR was the method, and the copy in TCRdb shows in-frame clones only, minus some. The table has about 17,000 clones, about 69% seen once. This clone was seen once. Treatment reported: randomized to nivolumab then ipilimumab (arm A) or the reverse (arm B). Sorted cells were live CD3+CD8+, lacking CD19 and CD56, from PBMCs. The rearrangement uses TRBV5-4 and TRBJ1-2; D not resolved. The sequencing here drew on CD8+ T cells sorted from blood (inferred from file names), taken from a patient given nivolumab and ipilimumab in sequence. The sequence came from a human donor with melanoma. The CDR3, as DNA: TGTGCCAGCAGCTTGGAGGGAGGTTCTAACTATGGCTACACCTTC. It translates to CASSLEGGSNYGYTF.